The T cell receptor (beta chain) described here comes from a study of identical twins. General study points: Clonotypes of the beta chain that were abundant in cord blood carried fewer insertions (memory repertoires showed none).

TCRdb ran MiXCR on the 5' RACE reads and lists one entry per CDR3 protein. The top ten hold less than 0.35% of the sample, which has 1.5 million to 2 million distinct CDR3 sequences, 32% seen once. As concerns this clonotype: Antigen: not known.

Trimming took 6 bases from V and 5 from J, leaving 21 bases between them. This CDR3 has 15 residues. Germline CDR1 DFQATT, CDR2 SNEGSKA (reference sequence). Sequencing was carried out using cord blood. This chain links TRBV20-1 with TRBJ2-3; D is unresolved. The sequence came from a newborn girl in good health. In DNA, the CDR3 is TGCAGTGCCGTCGGGCCGGCCCTGTCGGGAGATACGCAGTATTTT. The encoded protein is CSAVGPALSGDTQYF.